Following are 17 T cell receptor beta chains from one sample sequenced in a study of T cells in Graves' hyperthyroidism and ophthalmopathy. TCR beta CDR3 region amplification was performed from RNA transcripts. TCR CDR3 regions were first amplified by RT-PCR with HTBI primers. One entry per CDR3 protein results from TCRdb running MiXCR on the multiplex PCR reads. The sample lists around 260,000 distinct CDR3 sequences; around 25% were seen once. The material sequenced was blood. The receptor source for this set is a man aged 35-49 years with Graves' hyperthyroidism that later progressed to Graves' ophthalmopathy.

This clonotype appeared many times. This chain connects TRBV15 to TRBJ2-7; 12 bases agree with TRBD2. The CDR3 length is 14 residues. V gave up 3 bases and J gave up 6 bases; unmatched junction bases: 3. Germline V gives CDR1 LNHNV, CDR2 YYDKDF (reference sequence). The CDR3 bases are TGTGCCACCAGCAGGCCGGGACTAGCGGGCGAGCAGTACTTC. Translated, it gives CATSRPGLAGEQYF.

This clonotype was recorded many times. This chain connects TRBV7-9 to TRBJ2-2, with a tentative D call TRBD2 (6 bases). V dropped 5 bases and J dropped 7 bases, with 11 bases sitting between them. The CDR3 covers 13 residues. Germline V gene sequence: CDR1 SEHNR, CDR2 FQNEAQ (reference sequence). CDR3 nucleotide sequence: TGTGCCAGCAGCATACTAGCTGACGGGGAGCTGTTTTTT. Its protein product is CASSILADGELFF. Together with reference TRBV7-9 and TRBJ2-2, the CDR3 gives the full variable domain: DTGVSQNPRHKITKRGQNVTFRCDPISEHNRLYWYRQTLGQGPEFLTYFQNEAQLEKSRLLSDRFSAERPKGSFSTLEIQRTEQGDSAMYLCASSILADGELFFGEGSRLTVL.

This clonotype was detected many times. The chain links TRBV5-1 to TRBJ1-2, with 9 positions matching TRBD1. V gave up 0 bases and J gave up 4 bases; unmatched junction bases: 4. The CDR3 totals 15 residues. Germline loops: CDR1 SGHRS, CDR2 YFSETQ. CDR3 sequence reads: CASSLDKQGAYGYTF. CDR3 nucleotides: TGCGCCAGCAGCTTGGACAAACAGGGGGCCTATGGCTACACCTTC.

The genes are TRBV20-1 and TRBJ2-7; perhaps TRBD2 as D (6 bases). Trimming shortened V by 0 bases and J by 4 bases, and 16 bases separated the two germline ends. The CDR3 contains 15 residues. The germline gives CDR1 DFQATT, CDR2 SNEGSKA (reference sequence). The CDR3 loop reads CSARDRGTSMYEQYF. The CDR3 DNA reads as TGCAGTGCTAGAGATCGCGGGACTTCCATGTACGAGCAGTACTTC.

The chain recombines TRBV9 with TRBJ1-1, with D maybe TRBD1 (5 bases). The CDR3 has 13 amino acids. Trimming took 2 bases from V and 7 from J, leaving 12 bases between them. The germline V gene has CDR1 SGDLS and CDR2 YYNGEE. CDR3 amino acids: CASSVWDVGEAFF. The DNA for the CDR3 is TGTGCCAGCAGCGTCTGGGACGTTGGTGAAGCTTTCTTT.

This rearrangement joins TRBV5-5 to TRBJ2-6, with D unresolved. This CDR3 has 14 amino acids. Trimming removed 4 bases at V and 3 bases at J, with 8 bases between. Per the germline V gene, CDR1 is SGHKS and CDR2 is YYEKEE (reference sequence). In DNA, the CDR3 is TGTGCCAGCAGCCCGCTTAGTGGGGCCAACGTCCTGACTTTC. Translation gives CASSPLSGANVLTF.

The V and J genes are TRBV18 and TRBJ2-5, with D possibly matching TRBD2 (6 bases). Germline assignment: CDR1 KGHSH and CDR2 LQKENI. V was pared by 3 bases and J by 0 bases, with 8 bases between. The CDR3 totals 14 residues. The CDR3 protein is CASSPPGDQETQYF. The CDR3 bases are TGTGCCAGCTCACCCCCGGGGGACCAAGAGACCCAGTACTTC.

In this sample, this clonotype turned up many times. This chain connects TRBV15 to TRBJ1-3; the D is unclear. V lost 0 bases and J lost 4, with 1 base in between. The CDR3 is made up of 12 amino acids. CDR1 is LNHNV and CDR2 is YYDKDF in the germline V gene (reference sequence). The CDR3 region has the DNA TGTGCCACCAGCAGAGAGGGAAACACCATATATTTT. Protein product: CATSREGNTIYF.

This clonotype was seen ten or more times. This chain uses TRBV6-1 with TRBJ2-5; 9 bases line up with TRBD1. Per germline, CDR1 MNHNS and CDR2 SASEGT. The CDR3 sequence is 16 residues long. V lost 4 bases to trimming and J lost 0 bases; unmatched junction nucleotides: 6. CDR3 region: CASSADRGRYQETQYF. The CDR3 DNA follows: TGTGCCAGCAGTGCGGACAGGGGACGGTACCAAGAGACCCAGTACTTC.

There are many counts of this clonotype. The chain couples TRBV6-1 to TRBJ1-5; D is unclear. Trimming took 0 bases from V and 3 from J, leaving 9 bases between them. The CDR3 sequence is 15 residues long. Germline V gene data show CDR1 as MNHNS and CDR2 as SASEGT. The CDR3 region is CASSEAWAINQPQHF. The CDR3 bases are TGTGCCAGCAGTGAAGCCTGGGCCATCAATCAGCCCCAGCATTTT.

This clonotype appeared many times. This chain uses TRBV6-5 with TRBJ1-3; D is uncertain. Germline V gene data show CDR1 as MNHEY and CDR2 as SVGAGI. This CDR3 contains 14 residues. Trimming pared 8 bases from V and 0 bases from J, leaving 11 bases between. CDR3 bases: TGTGCCAGCCAGAAGGACTTCTCTGGAAACACCATATATTTT. Translation gives CASQKDFSGNTIYF.

The chain couples TRBV2 to TRBJ2-5; D gene ambiguous. This CDR3 is built from 14 residues. V lost 10 bases and J 5 bases, leaving 20 bases between the germline ends. The germline gives CDR1 SNHLY, CDR2 FYNNEI. The CDR3 spells CATNEEYGWETQYF. In DNA, the CDR3 is TGTGCCACCAACGAGGAATACGGGTGGGAGACCCAGTACTTC. The full variable domain, its missing parts supplied by reference TRBV2 and TRBJ2-5, is EPEVTQTPSHQVTQMGQEVILRCVPISNHLYFYWYRQILGQKVEFLVSFYNNEISEKSEIFDDQFSVERPDGSNFTLKIRSTKLEDSAMYFCATNEEYGWETQYFGPGTRLLVL.

Many counts were recorded for this clonotype. The V and J genes are TRBV30 and TRBJ1-5, with no clear D. CDR1 and CDR2 (germline): GTSNPN, SVGIG (reference sequence). Trimming pared 0 bases from V and 3 bases from J, leaving 12 bases between. The CDR3 covers 15 residues. CDR3 sequence reads: CAWSVMGSPNQPQHF. The DNA for the CDR3 is TGTGCCTGGAGTGTGATGGGGTCTCCCAATCAGCCCCAGCATTTT.

This clonotype occurred many times. The chain links TRBV3-1 to TRBJ1-1, with D possibly being TRBD1 (6 bases). Germline V gives CDR1 LGHDT, CDR2 YNNKEL (reference sequence). Trimming took off 1 base at V and 5 bases at J, with 17 bases between the two ends. The length of the CDR3 is 16 residues. The CDR3 region is CASSQVAGGRGTEAFF. For the CDR3, the DNA is TGTGCCAGCAGCCAAGTTGCCGGGGGCAGAGGGACTGAAGCTTTCTTT. Variable domain in full (rest from reference TRBV3-1 and TRBJ1-1): DTAVSQTPKYLVTQMGNDKSIKCEQNLGHDTMYWYKQDSKKFLKIMFSYNNKELIINETVPNRFSPKSPDKAHLNLHINSLELGDSAVYFCASSQVAGGRGTEAFFGQGTRLTVV.

This clonotype was seen ten or more times. The genes are TRBV6-5 and TRBJ2-7, with 10 bases fitting TRBD1. Losses at the gene ends were 4 bases for V and 3 bases for J; bases not matched to a gene: 3. The CDR3 loop spans 14 amino acids. CDR1 MNHEY and CDR2 SVGAGI come from the germline V gene. CDR3 protein: CASSSDRGDYEQYF. The CDR3 DNA follows: TGTGCCAGCAGTTCGGACAGGGGGGACTACGAGCAGTACTTC.

The sample holds many counts of this clonotype. The chain links TRBV2 to TRBJ2-2; TRBD2 aligns across 11 bases. There are 14 residues in the CDR3. Trimming at V came to 7 bases and at J to 3 bases, leaving 1 base not matched to a gene. Germline V CDR1 and CDR2: SNHLY, FYNNEI. Here the CDR3 DNA reads TGTGCCAGCAAACTAGCGGGAGACACCGGGGAGCTGTTTTTT. It specifies CASKLAGDTGELFF.

The table lists this clonotype with many counts. The CDR3 nucleotides read TGTGCCGCATATTGGCGGGAGGTTTTCTACGAGCAGTACTTC. It specifies CAAYWREVFYEQYF. V and J are TRBV30 and TRBJ2-7; TRBD2 aligns across 8 bases. With 8 bases clipped from V and 3 bases from J, the junction kept 12 bases outside the gene matches. CDR3 length: 14 amino acids. Germline lookup yields CDR1 GTSNPN and CDR2 SVGIG (reference sequence). Looking up the rest from reference TRBV30 and TRBJ2-7 gives the full variable domain: SQTIHQWPATLVQPVGSPLSLECTVEGTSNPNLYWYRQAAGRGLQLLFYSVGIGQISSEVPQNLSASRPQDRQFILSSKKLLLSDSGFYLCAAYWREVFYEQYFGPGTRLTVT.